This T cell receptor (beta chain) was documented in a study of T cells in localized non-small cell lung cancer. Notes on the study in general: Turning up in adjacent lung were a median roughly 60 of the top 100 tumor clones.

Comment on this clone: Its antigen is still unknown.

The CDR3 spans 17 residues. Losses at the gene ends were 3 bases for V and 1 base for J; bases not matched to a gene: 9. In germline, CDR1 is SQVTM, CDR2 ANQGSEA. Clones were sequenced by immunoSEQ multiplex PCR, and TCRdb holds only the in-frame ones, with some missing. This sample has fewer than 20,000 clones, with over 75% found just once. The rearrangement uses TRBV29-1 and TRBJ2-6; TRBD2 agrees at 7 bases. The source of this sequence is a male donor at least 60 years old with stage I lung adenocarcinoma. The starting material was peripheral blood, obtained before any cancer treatment. The CDR3 loop is CSVEVREAQSGANVLTF. Here the CDR3 DNA reads TGCAGCGTTGAGGTCCGGGAGGCACAATCTGGGGCCAACGTCCTGACTTTC. Based on the CDR3 plus reference TRBV29-1 and TRBJ2-6, the full variable domain is SAVISQKPSRDICQRGTSLTIQCQVDSQVTMMFWYRQQPGQSLTLIATANQGSEATYESGFVIDKFPISRPNLTFSTLTVSNMSPEDSSIYLCSVEVREAQSGANVLTFGAGSRLTVL.